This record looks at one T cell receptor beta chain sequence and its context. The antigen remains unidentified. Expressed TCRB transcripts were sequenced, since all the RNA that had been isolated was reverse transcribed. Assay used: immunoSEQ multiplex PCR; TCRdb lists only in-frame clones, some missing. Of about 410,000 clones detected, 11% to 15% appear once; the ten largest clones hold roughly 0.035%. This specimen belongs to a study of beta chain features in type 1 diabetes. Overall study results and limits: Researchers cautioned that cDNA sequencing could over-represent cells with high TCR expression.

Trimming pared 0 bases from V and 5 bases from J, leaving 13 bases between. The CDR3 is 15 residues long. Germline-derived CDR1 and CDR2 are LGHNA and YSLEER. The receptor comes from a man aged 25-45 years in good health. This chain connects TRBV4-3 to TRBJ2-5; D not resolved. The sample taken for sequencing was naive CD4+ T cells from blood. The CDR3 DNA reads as TGCGCCAGCAGCCAAGAAAACAGCCACCGGGAGACCCAGTACTTC. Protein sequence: CASSQENSHRETQYF.